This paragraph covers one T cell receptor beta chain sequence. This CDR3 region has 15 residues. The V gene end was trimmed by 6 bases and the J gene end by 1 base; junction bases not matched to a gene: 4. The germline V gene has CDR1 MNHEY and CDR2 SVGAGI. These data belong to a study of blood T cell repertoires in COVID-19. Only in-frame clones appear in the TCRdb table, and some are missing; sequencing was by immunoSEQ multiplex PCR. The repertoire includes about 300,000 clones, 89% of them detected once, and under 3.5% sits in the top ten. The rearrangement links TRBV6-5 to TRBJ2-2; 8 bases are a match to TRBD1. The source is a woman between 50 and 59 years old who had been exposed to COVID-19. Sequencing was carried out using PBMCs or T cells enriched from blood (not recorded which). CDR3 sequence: CASRRTGRNTGELFF. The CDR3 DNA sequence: TGTGCCAGCAGGAGGACAGGGCGGAACACCGGGGAGCTGTTTTTT.